This T cell receptor (beta chain) was observed in a study of cytomegalovirus exposure and HLA in healthy donors. V shed 4 bases and J shed 0 bases, with 18 bases lying between them. Germline V gene sequence: CDR1 LGHNT, CDR2 FRNRAP. CDR3 length equals 17 residues. TCRdb's table, derived via immunoSEQ multiplex PCR, lists solely in-frame clones and lacks some. In the table there are about 130,000 clones, 89% of which are singletons. Sequenced: PBMCs. The chain links TRBV12-5 to TRBJ1-1; tentatively, D is TRBD1 (6 bases). This TCR came from a woman aged 18-35 years in good health and CMV-seronegative. The CDR3 bases are TGTGCTAGTGGTTCTCCCCGCGCAGGGACATTGAACACTGAAGCTTTCTTT. Its translation is CASGSPRAGTLNTEAFF.